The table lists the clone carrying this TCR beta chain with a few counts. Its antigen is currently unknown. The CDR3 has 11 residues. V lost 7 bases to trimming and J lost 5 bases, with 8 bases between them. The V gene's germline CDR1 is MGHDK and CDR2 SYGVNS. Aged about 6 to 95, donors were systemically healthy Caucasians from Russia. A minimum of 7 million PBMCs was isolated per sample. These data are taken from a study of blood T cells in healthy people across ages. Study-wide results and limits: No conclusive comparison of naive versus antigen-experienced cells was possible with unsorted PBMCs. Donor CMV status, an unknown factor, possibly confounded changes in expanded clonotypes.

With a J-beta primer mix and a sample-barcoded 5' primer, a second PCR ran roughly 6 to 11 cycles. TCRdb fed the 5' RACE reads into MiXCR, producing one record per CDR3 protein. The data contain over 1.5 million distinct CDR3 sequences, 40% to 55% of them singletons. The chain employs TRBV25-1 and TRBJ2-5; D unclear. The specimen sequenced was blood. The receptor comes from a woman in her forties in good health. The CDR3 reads CASTQRETQYF. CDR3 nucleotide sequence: TGTGCCAGCACCCAGAGGGAGACCCAGTACTTC. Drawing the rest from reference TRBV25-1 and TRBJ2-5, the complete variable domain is EADIYQTPRYLVIGTGKKITLECSQTMGHDKMYWYQQDPGMELHLIHYSYGVNSTEKGDLSSESTVSRIRTEHFPLTLESARPSHTSQYLCASTQRETQYFGPGTRLLVL.